This TCR beta chain is drawn from a study of blood T cell repertoires in COVID-19. Study summary: T cells, B-cell-depleted T cells, or PBMCs provided the cDNA or gDNA that served as material.

Per the authors' pipeline: Estimates of nucleated cell counts were drawn from the amplification of reference gene primers. The data were produced by immunoSEQ multiplex PCR, yet TCRdb's version contains in-frame clones alone and is incomplete. V and J calls and clone size are as listed in that table; D and trimming were resolved from the DNA. The table includes 90,000 or so clones, 86% detected once. Germline V gives CDR1 SGHRS, CDR2 YFSETQ. V gave up 5 bases and J gave up 0 bases; unmatched junction bases: 21. The CDR3 is 20 residues long. This sequence originates from a man aged 55-75 years with acute or convalescent COVID-19. The sequencing input was peripheral blood. The V gene is TRBV5-1, the J gene TRBJ2-3; the match to TRBD2 covers 7 bases. For the CDR3, the DNA is TGCGCCAGCAGTCGTGCCCCAGCGGGGATATCGGGGGGTAGCACAGATACGCAGTATTTT. Amino acids: CASSRAPAGISGGSTDTQYF.